These T cell receptor beta chains were read from a single sample in a study of CD8 T cells in Susac syndrome. MiXCR, run by TCRdb on the immunoSEQ multiplex PCR reads, gives a single entry per CDR3 protein. Counted here are 150,000 to 200,000 distinct CDR3 sequences, 93% occurring once; the ten biggest clones make up 0.1% to 0.12%. The sample taken for sequencing was CD4+ T cells from PBMCs. The receptors originated from a human donor in good health. Both conserved end residues are part of each CDR3. A D gene is named only where the DNA matches it firmly. Clone size, where shown, is once, few, many, or a class for clones that have expanded.

size	V	length	D	J	CDR3	DNA
NA	TRBV29-1	14	NA	TRBJ1-2	CSVEDASPNYGYTF	TGCAGCGTTGAAGACGCTTCCCCTAACTATGGCTACACCTTC
few	TRBV3-1	13	NA	TRBJ2-3	CASSQDRGDTQYF	TGTGCCAGCAGCCAAGATCGGGGAGATACGCAGTATTTT
once	TRBV4-3	16	NA	TRBJ2-1	CASSQDVLGSWDEQFF	TGCGCCAGCAGCCAAGACGTCCTGGGGTCCTGGGATGAGCAGTTCTTC
NA	TRBV5-6	16	TRBD1	TRBJ2-2	CASSEVYRGNTGELFF	TGTGCCAGCAGCGAAGTTTACAGGGGGAACACCGGGGAGCTGTTTTTT
NA	TRBV24-1	13	NA	TRBJ1-2	CATSGAGGYGYTF	TGTGCCACCAGTGGAGCCGGCGGCTATGGCTACACCTTC
NA	TRBV9	15	NA	TRBJ2-2	CASSVEPGGNGELFF	TGTGCCAGCAGCGTAGAGCCGGGCGGAAACGGGGAGCTGTTTTTT
NA	TRBV15	14	NA	TRBJ2-5	CATSRDGGGETQYF	TGTGCCACCAGCAGAGATGGTGGAGGAGAGACCCAGTACTTC
few	TRBV6-5	13	NA	TRBJ1-1	CASSYRGRTEAFF	TGTGCCAGCAGTTACCGAGGGAGGACTGAAGCTTTCTTT
NA	TRBV12-3/TRBV12-4	14	NA	TRBJ1-1	CASSPGNMNTEAFF	TGTGCCAGCAGTCCCGGAAATATGAACACTGAAGCTTTCTTT
once	TRBV6-2/TRBV6-3	16	NA	TRBJ1-1	CASSYGYGRRNTEAFF	TGTGCCAGCAGTTACGGGTACGGACGGAGAAACACTGAAGCTTTCTTT
NA	TRBV28	16	NA	TRBJ1-5	CASSFLFRGGNQPQHF	TGTGCCAGCAGTTTTCTCTTCAGGGGAGGAAATCAGCCCCAGCATTTT
NA	TRBV30	15	NA	TRBJ1-3	CAWIGRESPGNTIYF	TGTGCCTGGATAGGCCGGGAGAGCCCTGGAAACACCATATATTTT
once	TRBV15	18	TRBD1	TRBJ1-5	CATSSTPGQVPSNQPQHF	TGTGCCACCAGCTCTACCCCGGGACAGGTCCCTAGCAATCAGCCCCAGCATTTT
NA	TRBV11-1	14	NA	TRBJ2-2	CASRTLVSSGELFF	TGTGCCAGCAGAACTCTAGTCTCGTCCGGGGAGCTGTTTTTT
NA	TRBV7-9	15	NA	TRBJ1-6	CASSLNPVRSSPLHF	TGTGCCAGCAGCTTAAATCCGGTTCGTAGTTCACCCCTCCACTTT
NA	TRBV2	14	NA	TRBJ2-3	CASSENSHTDTQYF	TGTGCCAGCAGTGAGAACAGCCACACAGATACGCAGTATTTT
NA	TRBV12-3/TRBV12-4	14	TRBD2	TRBJ2-5	CASGKRGGLETQYF	TGTGCCAGCGGGAAGCGGGGGGGCCTGGAGACCCAGTACTTC
NA	TRBV7-9	14	NA	TRBJ1-1	CASSFREGNTEAFF	TGTGCCAGCAGCTTTCGGGAGGGGAACACTGAAGCTTTCTTT
NA	TRBV2	15	NA	TRBJ1-6	CASTDRGQRGSPLHF	TGTGCCAGCACCGATAGGGGACAACGTGGTTCACCCCTCCACTTT
NA	TRBV6-5	12	NA	TRBJ2-1	CASSSTYNEQFF	TGTGCCAGCAGTTCCACCTACAATGAGCAGTTCTTC
NA	TRBV20-1	14	NA	TRBJ1-5	CSAARRGSNQPQHF	TGCAGTGCTGCTCGGAGAGGGAGCAATCAGCCCCAGCATTTT
NA	TRBV7-2	17	TRBD2	TRBJ2-1	CASSFSRLAGVRQGQFF	TGTGCCAGCAGCTTCTCGCGACTAGCGGGGGTCAGGCAGGGGCAGTTCTTC
once	TRBV28	17	TRBD1	TRBJ1-2	CASSTRMDRGPNYGYTF	TGTGCCAGCAGTACCCGCATGGACAGGGGGCCTAACTATGGCTACACCTTC
NA	TRBV6-5	15	NA	TRBJ1-1	CASSYGWKVGTEAFF	TGTGCCAGCAGTTACGGGTGGAAGGTGGGCACTGAAGCTTTCTTT
NA	TRBV3-1	17	TRBD2	TRBJ2-3	CASSQLAGGRFTDTQYF	TGTGCCAGCAGCCAACTAGCGGGGGGCCGTTTCACAGATACGCAGTATTTT
NA	TRBV10-3	21	NA	TRBJ2-3	CAISEPEIWSEGHPPEDTQYF	TGTGCCATCAGTGAGCCCGAAATATGGAGCGAAGGACACCCTCCCGAGGATACGCAGTATTTT
NA	TRBV28	16	TRBD1	TRBJ2-4	CASSGTGTGNRDIQYF	TGTGCCAGCAGTGGTACCGGGACAGGGAATCGAGACATTCAGTACTTC
NA	TRBV7-2	15	NA	TRBJ2-1	CASRKRPGDDNEQFF	TGTGCCAGCCGTAAACGGCCAGGGGATGACAATGAGCAGTTCTTC
NA	TRBV2	13	NA	TRBJ1-1	CASRDNKNTEAFF	TGTGCCAGCAGGGATAACAAGAACACTGAAGCTTTCTTT
NA	TRBV7-9	12	NA	TRBJ1-6	CASSRTNSPLHF	TGTGCCAGCAGCCGAACAAATTCACCCCTCCACTTT